This TCR delta chain was profiled in a study of gamma delta lymphoproliferative disorders and STAT genes. At the level of the study: Each gamma-chain library started from at least 50 ng of genomic DNA, using the LymphoTrack Dx TCRG Assay. The EuroClonality-NGS protocol was used to prepare delta libraries.

TCRdb re-processed the multiplex PCR reads via CATT. The sample holds fewer than 4,500 delta-chain clones, roughly 1.2% seen once. PBMCs from patients and controls supplied the genomic DNA for sequencing. This clone was recorded a few times. Its antigen is undetermined. The TCRdb protein, from a much larger clone, departs from this DNA's translation at residue 13, likely by read error; the protein shown derives from the DNA. Regarding the study as a whole: Most major patient clonotypes were shared with at least one healthy donor.

The germline CDR1 and CDR2 sequences are GEAIGNYY and EKD. CDR3 size: 16 residues. The sequenced material came from blood. The chain is built from TRDV2 and TRDJ1, with 7 nucleotides matching TRDD3. The clonotype originates from a human donor in good health. The CDR3 spells CACDTVGDPYTDRLIF. CDR3 coding DNA: TGTGCCTGTGACACTGTGGGGGACCCCTACACCGATAGACTCATCTTT.